The T cell receptor beta chain described here comes from a study of cytotoxic CD8 clonotypes in ibrutinib-treated CLL. Germline trimming cut 8 bases from V and 0 bases from J; bases unmatched to any gene: 12. Germline V gene sequence: CDR1 MNHEY, CDR2 SMNVEV (reference sequence). CDR3 size: 18 residues. A remark on this clone: Its antigen is as yet unknown.

The protocol was immunoSEQ multiplex PCR, while the TCRdb copy is restricted to in-frame clones and leaves out a portion. The top ten clones hold roughly 2% of a sample with 160,000 or so clones, 81% of them seen once. Study-wide findings and caveats: The clonality rise at ibrutinib response reflected private clonotype expansion.

This receptor was obtained from a human donor with chronic lymphocytic leukemia. The sample consisted of PBMCs, taken after 12 months of ibrutinib treatment. The chain links TRBV27 to TRBJ2-7, with 14 bases matching TRBD2. CDR3 sequence: CASSHWGLAGESSYEQYF. The CDR3 DNA is TGTGCCAGCTCCCATTGGGGACTAGCGGGAGAGAGCTCCTACGAGCAGTACTTC.